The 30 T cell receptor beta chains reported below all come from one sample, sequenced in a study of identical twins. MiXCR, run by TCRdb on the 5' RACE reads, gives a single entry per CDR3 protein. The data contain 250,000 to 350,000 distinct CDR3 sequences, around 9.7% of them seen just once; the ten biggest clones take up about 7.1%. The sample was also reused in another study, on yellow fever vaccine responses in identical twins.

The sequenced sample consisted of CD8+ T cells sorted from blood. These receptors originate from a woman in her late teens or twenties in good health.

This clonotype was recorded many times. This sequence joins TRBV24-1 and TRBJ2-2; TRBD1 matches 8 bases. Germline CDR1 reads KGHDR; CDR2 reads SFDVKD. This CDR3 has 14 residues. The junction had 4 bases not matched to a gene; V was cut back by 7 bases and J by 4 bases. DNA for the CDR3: TGTGCCACCAGCGATGGACAGGGCACCGGGGAGCTGTTTTTT. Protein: CATSDGQGTGELFF.

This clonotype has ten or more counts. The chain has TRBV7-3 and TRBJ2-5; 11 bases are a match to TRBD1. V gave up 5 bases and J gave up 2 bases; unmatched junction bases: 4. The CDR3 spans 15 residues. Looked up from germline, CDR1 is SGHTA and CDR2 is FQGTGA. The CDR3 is CASSPGTGGQETQYF. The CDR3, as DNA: TGTGCCAGCAGCCCCGGGACAGGGGGACAAGAGACCCAGTACTTC.

In DNA form, the CDR3 reads TGTGCCAGCAGCCCCAAAACAGGGGGCCAGTCCTACGAGCAGTACTTC. Residues: CASSPKTGGQSYEQYF. This chain links TRBV7-2 with TRBJ2-7; 9 positions agree with TRBD1. This CDR3 has 16 amino acids. Germline loops: CDR1 SGHTA, CDR2 FQGNSA. After removal of 5 bases from V and 1 base from J, the junction contained 9 bases not matched to a gene.

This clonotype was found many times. CDR3 nucleotides: TGCGCCAGCAGCCAAGCCCCAGGGACCTCCTACGAGCAGTACTTC. Protein sequence: CASSQAPGTSYEQYF. V and J are TRBV4-3 and TRBJ2-7; the D call may be TRBD1 or TRBD2 (5 bases each). The length of the CDR3 is 15 residues. Germline CDR1 is LGHNA and CDR2 is YSLEER. Between the trimmed V and J ends, which lost 1 base and 0 bases, there was a span of 10 bases.

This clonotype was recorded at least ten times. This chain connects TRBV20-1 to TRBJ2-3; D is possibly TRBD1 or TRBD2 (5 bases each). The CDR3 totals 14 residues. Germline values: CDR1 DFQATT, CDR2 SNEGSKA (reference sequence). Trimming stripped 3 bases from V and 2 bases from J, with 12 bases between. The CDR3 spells CSASGDGTTDTQYF. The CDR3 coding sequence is TGCAGTGCTAGCGGGGACGGGACCACAGATACGCAGTATTTT.

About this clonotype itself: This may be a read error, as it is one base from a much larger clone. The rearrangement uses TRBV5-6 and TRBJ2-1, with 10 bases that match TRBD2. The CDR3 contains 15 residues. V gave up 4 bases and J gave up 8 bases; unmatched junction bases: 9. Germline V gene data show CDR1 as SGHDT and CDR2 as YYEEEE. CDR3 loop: CASSRASGRADEQFF. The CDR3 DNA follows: TGTGCCAGCAGCCGGGCTAGCGGGAGAGCGGATGAGCAGTTCTTC.

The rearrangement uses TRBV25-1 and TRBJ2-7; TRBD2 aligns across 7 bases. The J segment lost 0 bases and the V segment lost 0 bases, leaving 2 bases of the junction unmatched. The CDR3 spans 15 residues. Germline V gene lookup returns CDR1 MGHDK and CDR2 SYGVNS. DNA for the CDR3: TGTGCCAGCAGTGAATATGGGGGGGGCTCCTACGAGCAGTACTTC. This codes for CASSEYGGGSYEQYF.

CDR3 coding DNA: TGTGCCACCAGCAGTGTGTGGACCCCGAACACTGAAGCTTTCTTT. It is translated as CATSSVWTPNTEAFF. The V gene is TRBV15, the J gene TRBJ1-1; no firm D call. Germline V gene sequence: CDR1 LNHNV, CDR2 YYDKDF (reference sequence). CDR3 length equals 15 residues. Trimming left V 3 bases short and J 1 base short, with 12 bases between.

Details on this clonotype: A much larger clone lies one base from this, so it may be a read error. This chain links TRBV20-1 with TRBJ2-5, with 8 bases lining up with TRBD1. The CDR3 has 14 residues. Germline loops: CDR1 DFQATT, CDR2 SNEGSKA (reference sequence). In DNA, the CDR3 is TGCAGTGCTAGGTCCGGGACAGGAGGGGAGACCCAGTGCTTC. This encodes CSARSGTGGETQCF.

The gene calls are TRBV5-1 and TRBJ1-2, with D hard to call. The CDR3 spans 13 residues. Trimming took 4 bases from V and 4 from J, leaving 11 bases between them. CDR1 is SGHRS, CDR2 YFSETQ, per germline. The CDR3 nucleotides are TGCGCCAGCAGCCCGGGGTTGGGCTATGGCTACACCTTC. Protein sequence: CASSPGLGYGYTF.

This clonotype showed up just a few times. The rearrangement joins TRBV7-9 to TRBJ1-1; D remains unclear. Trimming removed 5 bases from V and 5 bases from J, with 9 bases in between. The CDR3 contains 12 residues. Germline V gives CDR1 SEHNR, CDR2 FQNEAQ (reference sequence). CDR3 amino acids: CASSPPRTEAFF. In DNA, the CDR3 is TGTGCCAGCAGCCCCCCCCGAACTGAAGCTTTCTTT.

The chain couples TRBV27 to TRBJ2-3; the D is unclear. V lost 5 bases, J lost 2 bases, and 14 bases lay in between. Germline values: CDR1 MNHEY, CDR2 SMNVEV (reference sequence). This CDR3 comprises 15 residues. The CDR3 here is CASSPFRADTDTQYF. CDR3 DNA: TGTGCCAGCAGTCCCTTCCGCGCCGACACAGATACGCAGTATTTT.

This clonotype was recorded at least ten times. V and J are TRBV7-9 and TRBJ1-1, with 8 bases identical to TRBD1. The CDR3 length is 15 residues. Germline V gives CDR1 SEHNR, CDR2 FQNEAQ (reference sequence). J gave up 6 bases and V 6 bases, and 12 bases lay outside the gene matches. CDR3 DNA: TGTGCCAGCAGTTCGGCAGGGGGCGTGAGCGCTGAAGCTTTCTTT. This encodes CASSSAGGVSAEAFF.

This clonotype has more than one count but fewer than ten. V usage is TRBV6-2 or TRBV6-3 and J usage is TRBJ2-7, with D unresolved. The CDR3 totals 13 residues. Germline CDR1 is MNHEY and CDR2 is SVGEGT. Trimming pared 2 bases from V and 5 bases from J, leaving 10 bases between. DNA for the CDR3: TGTGCCAGCAGTTACGAAGGGCCGGACGAGCAGTACTTC. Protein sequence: CASSYEGPDEQYF.

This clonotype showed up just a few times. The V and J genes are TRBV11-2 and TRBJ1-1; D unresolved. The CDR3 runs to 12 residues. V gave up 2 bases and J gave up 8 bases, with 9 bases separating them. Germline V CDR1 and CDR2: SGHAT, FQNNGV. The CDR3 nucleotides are TGTGCCAGCAGCTTAAGGTGGGCAGAAGCTTTCTTT. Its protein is CASSLRWAEAFF.

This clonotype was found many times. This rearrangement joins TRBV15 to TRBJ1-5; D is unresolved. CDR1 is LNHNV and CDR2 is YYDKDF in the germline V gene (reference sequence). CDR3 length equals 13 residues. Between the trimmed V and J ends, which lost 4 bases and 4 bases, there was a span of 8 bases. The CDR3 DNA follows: TGTGCCACCAGCAAGGACCATAATCAGCCCCAGCATTTT. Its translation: CATSKDHNQPQHF.

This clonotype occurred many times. CDR3 sequence: CSVPGTGDYNEQFF. CDR3 DNA: TGCAGCGTCCCCGGGACAGGGGACTACAATGAGCAGTTCTTC. The gene calls are TRBV20-1 and TRBJ2-1; 10 nucleotides agree with TRBD1. The CDR3 sequence is 14 residues long. Looked up from germline, CDR1 is DFQATT and CDR2 is SNEGSKA (reference sequence).

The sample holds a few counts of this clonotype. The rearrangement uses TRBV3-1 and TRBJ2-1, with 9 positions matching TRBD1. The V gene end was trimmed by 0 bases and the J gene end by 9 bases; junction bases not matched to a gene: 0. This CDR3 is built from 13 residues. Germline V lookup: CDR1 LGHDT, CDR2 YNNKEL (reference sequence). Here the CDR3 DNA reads TGTGCCAGCAGCCAAGAGGACAGGGGTGAGCAGTTCTTC. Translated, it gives CASSQEDRGEQFF.

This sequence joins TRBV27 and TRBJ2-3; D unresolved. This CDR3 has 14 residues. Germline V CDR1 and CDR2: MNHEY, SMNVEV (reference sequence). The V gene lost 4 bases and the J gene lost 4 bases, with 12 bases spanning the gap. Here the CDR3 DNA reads TGTGCCAGCAGTTGGACGCTCCCCCCAGATACGCAGTATTTT. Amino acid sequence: CASSWTLPPDTQYF.

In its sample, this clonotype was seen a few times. The CDR3 nucleotides are TGCGCCAGCAGCTTGGGCGGGACAGGGGCCTACGAGCAGTACTTC. Amino acid sequence: CASSLGGTGAYEQYF. The V and J genes are TRBV5-1 and TRBJ2-7; 10 nucleotides match TRBD1. The trim removed 0 bases at V and 2 bases at J, leaving 2 bases unmatched. Per the germline V gene, CDR1 is SGHRS and CDR2 is YFSETQ. This CDR3 spans 15 amino acids.

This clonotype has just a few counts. As DNA, the CDR3 is TGTGCCAGCAGCTTTACAGGGGGTCGTACCGGGGAGCTGTTTTTT. Amino acids: CASSFTGGRTGELFF. The chain has TRBV7-9 and TRBJ2-2; the match to TRBD1 covers 8 bases. The ends lost 3 bases at V and 5 bases at J; junction bases unmatched: 5. Germline CDR1 is SEHNR and CDR2 is FQNEAQ (reference sequence). The CDR3 is 15 amino acids.

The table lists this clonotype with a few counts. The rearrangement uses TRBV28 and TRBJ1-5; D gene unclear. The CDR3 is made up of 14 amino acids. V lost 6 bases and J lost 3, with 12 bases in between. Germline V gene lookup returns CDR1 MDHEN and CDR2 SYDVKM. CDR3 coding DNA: TGTGCCAGCAGGGCCCCGTGGGACAATCAGCCCCAGCATTTT. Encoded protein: CASRAPWDNQPQHF.

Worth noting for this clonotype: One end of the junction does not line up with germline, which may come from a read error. CDR3 DNA: TGTGCCCGCAGTTCAACTTCGGCTAGCGGGAGGGTCACAGATACGCAGTATTTT. Residues: CARSSTSASGRVTDTQYF. This chain connects TRBV2 to TRBJ2-3; 12 nucleotides line up with TRBD2. The CDR3 is 18 residues long. Germline V gene data show CDR1 as SNHLY and CDR2 as FYNNEI. The variable domain in full, completed from reference TRBV2 and TRBJ2-3, reads EPEVTQTPSHQVTQMGQEVILRCVPISNHLYFYWYRQILGQKVEFLVSFYNNEISEKSEIFDDQFSVERPDGSNFTLKIRSTKLEDSAMYFCARSSTSASGRVTDTQYFGPGTRLTVL.

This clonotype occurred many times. DNA of the CDR3: TGTGCCAGCAGCTTAGCCCTCGGGACAGAAGAGACCCAGTACTTC. Residues: CASSLALGTEETQYF. The chain joins TRBV7-9 to TRBJ2-5, with 7 nucleotides matching TRBD1. The length of the CDR3 is 15 residues. With V trimmed by 0 bases and J by 3 bases, 4 bases remained unmatched. CDR1 and CDR2 (germline): SEHNR, FQNEAQ (reference sequence).

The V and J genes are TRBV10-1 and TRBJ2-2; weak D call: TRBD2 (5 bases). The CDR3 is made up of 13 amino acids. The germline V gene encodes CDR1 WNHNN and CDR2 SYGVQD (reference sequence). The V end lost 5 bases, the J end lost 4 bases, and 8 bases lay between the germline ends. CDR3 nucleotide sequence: TGCGCCAGCAGTATCGGGGTCACCGGGGAGCTGTTTTTT. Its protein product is CASSIGVTGELFF.

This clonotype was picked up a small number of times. The CDR3 DNA is TGCAGTGCTAGAGTTGTTAGCGGCTACGAGCAGTACTTC. Translating it yields CSARVVSGYEQYF. The chain has TRBV20-1 and TRBJ2-7; possibly TRBD2 for D (6 bases). V lost 1 base to trimming and J lost 3 bases, with 10 bases between them. CDR1 and CDR2 (germline): DFQATT, SNEGSKA (reference sequence). The CDR3 has 13 residues.

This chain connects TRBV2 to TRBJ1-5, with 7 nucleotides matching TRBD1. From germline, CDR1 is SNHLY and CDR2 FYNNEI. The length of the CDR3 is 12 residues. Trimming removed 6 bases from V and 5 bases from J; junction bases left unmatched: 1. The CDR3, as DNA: TGTGCCAGCAGGACAGGGTATCAGCCCCAGCATTTT. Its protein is CASRTGYQPQHF.

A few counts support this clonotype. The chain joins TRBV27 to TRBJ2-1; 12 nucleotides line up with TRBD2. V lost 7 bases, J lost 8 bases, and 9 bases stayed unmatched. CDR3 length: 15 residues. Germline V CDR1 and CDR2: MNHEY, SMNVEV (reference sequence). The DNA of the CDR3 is TGTGCCAGCAAGCGGACTAGCGGGACTTGGGATGAGCAGTTCTTC. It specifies CASKRTSGTWDEQFF.

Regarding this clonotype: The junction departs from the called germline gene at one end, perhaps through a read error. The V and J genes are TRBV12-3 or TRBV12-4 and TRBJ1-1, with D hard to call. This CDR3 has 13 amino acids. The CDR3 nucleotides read TGTGCCAGCAGTTTAGCGCTATACACCGAAGCTTTCTTT. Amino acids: CASSLALYTEAFF.

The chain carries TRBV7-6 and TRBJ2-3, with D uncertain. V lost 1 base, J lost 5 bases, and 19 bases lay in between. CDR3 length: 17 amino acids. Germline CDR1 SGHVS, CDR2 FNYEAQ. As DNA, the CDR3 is TGTGCCAGCAGCTTAGGGGGTAGTAGGAAGATGGAAGATACGCAGTATTTT. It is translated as CASSLGGSRKMEDTQYF.